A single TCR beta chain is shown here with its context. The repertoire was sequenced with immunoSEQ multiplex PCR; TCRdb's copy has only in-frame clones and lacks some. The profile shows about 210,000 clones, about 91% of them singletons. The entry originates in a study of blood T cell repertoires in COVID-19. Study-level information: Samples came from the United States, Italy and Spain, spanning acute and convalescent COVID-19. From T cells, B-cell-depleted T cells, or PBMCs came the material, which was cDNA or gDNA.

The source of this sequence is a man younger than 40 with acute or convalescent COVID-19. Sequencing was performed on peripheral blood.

CDR3 sequence: CATSDGTSVETQYF. Written as DNA, the CDR3 is TGTGCCACCAGTGATGGGACTAGCGTCGAGACCCAGTACTTC. This chain links TRBV24-1 with TRBJ2-5; 10 bases fit TRBD2. There are 14 residues in the CDR3. J lost 5 bases, V lost 3 bases, and 2 bases had no gene match. Germline values: CDR1 KGHDR, CDR2 SFDVKD.